One TCR beta chain is described in this entry. Its target is not known. The PCR ran on 60 Vbeta and 13 Jbeta primers. Repertoires were generated with immunoSEQ multiplex PCR, while TCRdb's copy carries only in-frame clones and drops some. Found here are almost 200,000 clones, approximately 79% of them singletons; the top ten hold nearly 4.5%. This entry comes from a study of cytomegalovirus exposure and HLA in healthy donors. Overall study findings and caveats: A prior analysis recorded that most TCR beta V segments were productive about 90% or about 30% of the time.

CDR3 length: 15 residues. Per germline, CDR1 SSHAT and CDR2 FNYEAQ (reference sequence). The V and J ends lost 0 bases and 7 bases, in that order; junction bases with no gene match: 4. Source material: PBMCs. The source of this sequence is a woman between 25 and 40 years old in good health and CMV-seropositive. V usage is TRBV7-7 and J usage is TRBJ2-1, with TRBD1 matching 9 bases. The CDR3 protein is CASSLAGTGNNEQFF. The CDR3 DNA reads TGTGCCAGCAGCTTAGCCGGGACAGGGAATAATGAGCAGTTCTTC.